This is a list of T cell receptor beta chains from one sample in a study of blood T cell repertoires in COVID-19. TCRdb's copy holds only in-frame clones and misses some; the assay was immunoSEQ multiplex PCR. This table holds 200,000 to 250,000 clones, just under 85% found once. Material: PBMCs or T cells enriched from blood (not recorded which). Every receptor here comes from a woman aged 40 to 50 with acute COVID-19. Both conserved end residues are part of each CDR3. A D gene is named only where the DNA matches it firmly. Clone size, where shown, is once, few, many, or a class for clones that have expanded.

TRBV19	TRBJ1-5	TRBD1	once	TGTGCCAGTAGTAAAGGGACAGGAGCCGATAGCAATCAGCCCCAGCATTTT	CASSKGTGADSNQPQHF
TRBV18	TRBJ1-1	.	.	TGTGCCAGCTCACCACGCCAGGGGGAAGCTTTCTTT	CASSPRQGEAFF
TRBV30	TRBJ1-2	.	.	TGTGCCTGGAGTGCCAACGGACAGTTGGACACCTTC	CAWSANGQLDTF
TRBV28	TRBJ1-1	.	.	TGTGCCAGCAGACCAGGGGCCCCGAACACTGAAGCTTTCTTT	CASRPGAPNTEAFF
TRBV19	TRBJ1-5	.	.	TGTGCCAGTAGTACGGTCGCAGGCGGGGTGAGGCATTTT	CASSTVAGGVRHF
TRBV11-2	TRBJ1-4	.	.	TGTGCCAGCAGACATCCGGGGGAAAAACTGTTTTTT	CASRHPGEKLFF
TRBV24-1	TRBJ2-6	TRBD1	.	TGTGCCGTCGGTAGAGGACAGGGTGACTCTGGGGCCAACGTCCTGACTTTC	CAVGRGQGDSGANVLTF
TRBV2	TRBJ1-5	TRBD1	.	TGTGCCAGCAGCCCGGGGACAGGGCCCAATCAGCCCCAGCATTTT	CASSPGTGPNQPQHF
TRBV5-1	TRBJ2-3	.	.	TGCGCCAGCAGTTCTGTAACAGATACGCAGTATTTT	CASSSVTDTQYF
TRBV27	TRBJ1-2	.	.	TGTGCCAGCAGTTTATCCTGGGGCACCGGTAACTATGGCTACACCTTC	CASSLSWGTGNYGYTF
TRBV5-1	TRBJ1-3	.	.	TGCGCCAGCAGCTTGGGTGACAGGTCTGGAAACACCATATATTTT	CASSLGDRSGNTIYF
TRBV19	TRBJ1-1	.	.	TGTGCCAGTAGCGAACAGGGAAACACTGAAGCTTTCTTT	CASSEQGNTEAFF
TRBV30	TRBJ2-3	.	.	TGTGGAGGGAAACGGGCGGGGGCTAGCACAGATACGCAGTATTTT	CGGKRAGASTDTQYF
TRBV5-6	TRBJ1-1	TRBD1	.	TGTGCCAGCAGCCCCGGGACAGGGGTTACTGAAGCTTTCTTT	CASSPGTGVTEAFF
TRBV28	TRBJ1-3	.	.	TGTGCCAGCACATCAGGGCTGGGAAACACCATATATTTT	CASTSGLGNTIYF
TRBV9	TRBJ2-1	.	.	TGTGCCAGCAACGTAGAGGACTTATCCAATGAGCAGTTCTTC	CASNVEDLSNEQFF
TRBV11-2	TRBJ1-6	TRBD1	.	TGTGCCAGCAGCCTGGGACAGGGGCCACCCCTCCACTTT	CASSLGQGPPLHF
TRBV7-8	TRBJ1-1	TRBD1	.	TGTGCCAGCAGCACCCGGGACAGTCTGAACACTGAAGCTTTCTTT	CASSTRDSLNTEAFF
TRBV27	TRBJ1-5	TRBD1	.	TGTGCCAGCAGTGGGGACAGACTCAATCAGCCCCAGCATTTT	CASSGDRLNQPQHF
TRBV20-1	TRBJ2-1	TRBD2	.	TGCAGTGCTAGTAGGCCCGGGACTAGCGGGAGTAATGAGCAGTTCTTC	CSASRPGTSGSNEQFF
TRBV30	TRBJ1-2	TRBD1	.	TGTGCCTGGAGTAGGACAGGTTTTGGCTACACCTTC	CAWSRTGFGYTF
TRBV28	TRBJ2-7	.	.	TGTGCCACCAATGCCCCTACAGGGAGCTACGAGCAGTACTTC	CATNAPTGSYEQYF
TRBV25-1	TRBJ2-6	TRBD1	.	TGTGCCAGCAGTGACCCAACAGGGGGGCCTGGGGCCAACGTCCTGACTTTC	CASSDPTGGPGANVLTF
TRBV14	TRBJ2-7	TRBD1	.	TGTGCCAGCAGCCGACAGGGGTACTCCTACGAGCAGTACTTC	CASSRQGYSYEQYF
TRBV9	TRBJ2-2	TRBD1	once	TGTGCCAGCAGCGGACAGGGGGCCGGGGAGCTGTTTTTT	CASSGQGAGELFF
TRBV7-9	TRBJ2-5	.	few	TGTGCCAGCAGCTTTTGGCCCCAAGAGACCCAGTACTTC	CASSFWPQETQYF
TRBV4-1	TRBJ2-1	.	few	TGCGCCAGCAGCCAAGGCCGGACTATTCTTTACAATGAGCAGTTCTTC	CASSQGRTILYNEQFF
TRBV7-2	TRBJ1-1	.	.	TGTGCCAGCAGCTTAAAAGTGGGGGGGTCTGAAGCTTTCTTT	CASSLKVGGSEAFF
TRBV19	TRBJ2-2	.	.	TGTGCCAGTTTGATGACTGACACCGGGGAGCTGTTTTTT	CASLMTDTGELFF
TRBV10-2	TRBJ2-7	.	few	TGCGCCAGCCTAGAGACAGTCTCCTACGAGCAGTACTTC	CASLETVSYEQYF
TRBV7-3	TRBJ2-1	TRBD1	many	TGTGCCAGCAGTCCGGGACAGGGCCACAATGAGCAGTTCTTC	CASSPGQGHNEQFF
TRBV7-3	TRBJ2-1	.	few	TGTGCCAGCGGTTCCGGACCCGAACAGGGGCAGTTCTTC	CASGSGPEQGQFF
TRBV11-2	TRBJ2-3	TRBD2	.	TGTGCCAGCAGCTTCGCGCTAGCGGGGGGGCCAGATACGCAGTATTTT	CASSFALAGGPDTQYF
TRBV29-1	TRBJ2-7	.	.	TGCAGCGTTTTAGAAGCCTACGAGCAGTACTTC	CSVLEAYEQYF
TRBV19	TRBJ1-1	TRBD1	few	TGTGCCAGTAGTATTAAGGGGGCAAGGACTGAAGCTTTCTTT	CASSIKGARTEAFF
TRBV2	TRBJ1-4	.	few	TGTGCCAGCAGTGAATCGGGGGGATCCAATGAAAAACTGTTTTTT	CASSESGGSNEKLFF
TRBV5-1	TRBJ1-2	.	.	TGCGCCAGCAGCTTGGAGGGGGACCGGGGCTATGGCTACACCTTC	CASSLEGDRGYGYTF
TRBV9	TRBJ1-1	.	once	TGTGCCAGCAGCCCCACAGGAAGGGCTGAAGCTTTCTTT	CASSPTGRAEAFF
TRBV4-2	TRBJ1-4	.	few	TGTGCCAGCAGCCGGGGGGGGCTGAATGAAAAACTGTTTTTT	CASSRGGLNEKLFF
TRBV12-3/TRBV12-4	TRBJ2-1	.	.	TGTGCCAGCAGTTTTCAGCCGGGGGAGCAGTTCTTC	CASSFQPGEQFF
TRBV28	TRBJ1-1	.	once	TGTGCCAGCAGTTTACCCCAGGGGCAGAACACTGAAGCTTTCTTT	CASSLPQGQNTEAFF
TRBV5-6	TRBJ1-1	.	few	TGTGCCAGCAGCTTTATCAACACGTGGGGGGAGAACACTGAAGCTTTCTTT	CASSFINTWGENTEAFF
TRBV2	TRBJ2-1	TRBD2	few	TGTGCCAGCAGCTCTCGACTAGCGGGATCGAATGAGCAGTTCTTC	CASSSRLAGSNEQFF
TRBV12-5	TRBJ2-1	TRBD2	.	TGTGCTAGTGAGGCTAGCGGTTCGAGCTCCTACAATGAGCAGTTCTTC	CASEASGSSSYNEQFF
TRBV30	TRBJ1-2	.	.	TGTGCCTGGAGTGTCTGGGGGCTTGGCTACACCTTC	CAWSVWGLGYTF
TRBV28	TRBJ2-3	.	.	TGTGCCAGCAGGGGTCCGCGGGGATCTCTCGCAGATACGCAGTATTTT	CASRGPRGSLADTQYF
TRBV7-9	TRBJ1-3	TRBD1	.	TGTGCCAGCAGCTCCCAGGGGGCTGGAAACACCATATATTTT	CASSSQGAGNTIYF
TRBV2	TRBJ1-2	.	.	TGTGCCAGCAGTCCTCAGGAGGGTCATGGCTACACCTTC	CASSPQEGHGYTF
TRBV21-1	TRBJ2-5	.	.	TGTGCCAGCAGCAGGCCCAGGGTAGGAGAGACCCAGTACTTC	CASSRPRVGETQYF
TRBV27	TRBJ2-4	TRBD2	.	TGTGCCAGCAGCGCCACTAGCGGGATATATGGCAAAAACATTCAGTACTTC	CASSATSGIYGKNIQYF
TRBV9	TRBJ2-1	TRBD2	.	TGTGCCAGCAGCGTAGAGCTAGCGGGGGGCGACAATGAGCAGTTCTTC	CASSVELAGGDNEQFF
TRBV28	TRBJ1-1	.	.	TGTGCCAGCAGTTTAAGTCCGACTTTGAACACTGAAGCTTTCTTT	CASSLSPTLNTEAFF
TRBV15	TRBJ2-5	TRBD2	.	TGTGCCACCAGCCTCGAGCGGGGGGCACAAGAGACCCAGTACTTC	CATSLERGAQETQYF